This T cell receptor beta chain emerged from a study of human T cells and chemical hapten exposure. Study-level information: The patients were mostly female; they had alopecia areata, totalis or universalis.

This clonotype was observed a few times. One entry per CDR3 protein, called by TCRdb with MiXCR from the RACE reads. Here the sample spans around 300,000 distinct CDR3 sequences, about 7.7% being singletons. Sample time point: pre-sensitization, week 0. Treatment described: therapeutic diphenylcyclopropenone sensitization with weekly scalp DPC. This CDR3 is 17 amino acids long. V lost 4 bases, J lost 1 base, and 17 bases lay in between. Germline lookup yields CDR1 MNHEY and CDR2 SMNVEV (reference sequence). The chain employs TRBV27 and TRBJ1-5; tentatively, D is TRBD1 (5 bases). This TCR derives from a man between 18 and 29 years old with alopecia areata. Some clones in this sample may be carry-over from other donors' samples. This sample comprised whole blood, obtained in connection with sensitization to the hapten diphenylcyclopropenone (DPC). The CDR3: CASSSETVWGSNQPQHF. The CDR3 region has the DNA TGTGCCAGCAGTTCGGAGACAGTATGGGGGAGCAATCAGCCCCAGCATTTT.